Listed below are T cell receptor beta chains from one sample, sequenced in a study of radiation and T cells in renal cell carcinoma. Profiled with immunoSEQ multiplex PCR; TCRdb holds only in-frame clones, not every one. The sample lists about 95,000 clones; 65% to 90% were seen once. The sample consisted of blood, taken from a patient whose treatment included radiotherapy and nephrectomy. The origin of the receptors is a man aged 45-60 years with renal cell carcinoma. CDR3s include the opening cysteine and the closing phenylalanine or tryptophan. The D gene is left open where the match is weak.

>.|TRBV7-2|TRBJ2-3
CASSLVSGTDTQYF
>.|TRBV18|TRBJ2-3
CASSPEADTQYF
>.|TRBV6-5|TRBJ2-7
CASRGAGATYEQYF
>.|TRBV11-3|TRBJ1-3
CASSLDPWNTIYF
>TRBD2|TRBV15|TRBJ2-5
CATSRDGTSVFGETQYF
>TRBD1|TRBV11-1|TRBJ2-5
CASSLMGQEYQETQYF
>TRBD1|TRBV9|TRBJ2-7
CASSGDSAYEQYF
>.|TRBV6-5|TRBJ2-5
CASSYSTRGLGETQYF
>.|TRBV28|TRBJ1-1
CASSPPTATGLTEAFF
>TRBD2|TRBV2|TRBJ2-5
CASNPGLAGETQYF
>.|TRBV19|TRBJ1-2
CASSATAIYGYTF
>.|TRBV7-8|TRBJ1-2
CASSLLSRGRTYGYTF
>TRBD1|TRBV4-1|TRBJ2-1
CASSQDTGAAVYNEQFF
>.|TRBV7-8|TRBJ2-5
CASSFVETQYF
>.|TRBV15|TRBJ2-3
CATSRDVSTDTQYF
>.|TRBV5-1|TRBJ2-7
CASSLATGGYEQYF
>.|TRBV19|TRBJ1-2
CASSFAGVNYGYTF
>.|TRBV6-5|TRBJ2-7
CASSSAGGRGYEQYF
>.|TRBV11-2|TRBJ2-2
CASSSPRGYGELFF
>.|TRBV6-5|TRBJ2-1
CVEMVGLNEQFF
>TRBD1|TRBV27|TRBJ2-7
CASSPRVRVGQAFYEQYF
>.|TRBV30|TRBJ2-7
CAWSLGLSSYEQYF
>TRBD2|TRBV29-1|TRBJ2-7
CSVTRRPSGFSSEQYF
>.|TRBV10-2|TRBJ2-3
CASGTSKVDTQYF
>TRBD1|TRBV28|TRBJ2-7
CASREGTGNFNEQYF
>TRBD1|TRBV6-5|TRBJ1-5
CASSYRQGGNQPQHF
>.|TRBV5-1|TRBJ1-1
CASSDVLGATEAFF
>.|TRBV9|TRBJ2-1
CASSEGGFPDNEQFF
>TRBD2|TRBV19|TRBJ2-3
CASTRNRLAGTDTQYF
>TRBD1|TRBV6-6|TRBJ2-7
CASSYGTGGVEQYF
>.|TRBV4-1|TRBJ1-1
CASSQDPGLNTEAFF
>.|TRBV7-7|TRBJ1-1
CASSLAKQDMNTEAFF
>TRBD2|TRBV27|TRBJ2-1
CASSYGTSGRNEQFF
>.|TRBV28|TRBJ2-1
CASRPPGSSSYNEQFF
>TRBD2|TRBV5-4|TRBJ2-3
CASSPAGTSFIPDTQYF
>.|TRBV21-1|TRBJ2-7
CASSKRWASGRAGYEQYF
>.|TRBV6-5|TRBJ1-1
CASSSGGSEAFF
>.|TRBV7-8|TRBJ1-2
CASSLARRFGYGYTF
>TRBD1|TRBV5-6|TRBJ1-2
CASSPGQGEGYTF
>TRBD1|TRBV7-9|TRBJ1-5
CASSVQGTGNQPQHF
>.|TRBV7-9|TRBJ1-1
CASSFSFRDTGLPFF
>.|TRBV5-6|TRBJ2-1
CASSSAVVSYNEQFF
>.|TRBV5-1|TRBJ2-5
CASSLEGGGRVETQYF
>TRBD1|TRBV4-2|TRBJ1-2
CASSQNADRDLYGYTF
>TRBD2|TRBV7-3|TRBJ2-5
CASSSGTSGFSAQYF
>.|TRBV7-3|TRBJ2-1
CASSLAPGYNEQFF
>.|TRBV5-1|TRBJ2-2
CASSLVTAGDRELFF
>.|TRBV4-2|TRBJ1-6
CASSQDRAGNYNSPLHF